A single sample gave rise to the 2 T cell receptor beta chains below, sequenced in a study of blood T cell repertoires in COVID-19. Clones were read by immunoSEQ multiplex PCR, and TCRdb kept only the in-frame ones, dropping some. The repertoire consists of under 350,000 clones, with approximately 90% occurring once and the leading ten covering about 4.6%. What was sequenced was peripheral blood. The receptor set was obtained from a man between 35 and 55 years old with acute or convalescent COVID-19.

The chain joins TRBV6-5 to TRBJ2-3; 9 positions match TRBD2. This CDR3 has 15 residues. Germline assignment: CDR1 MNHEY and CDR2 SVGAGI. V shed 6 bases and J 5 bases; nucleotides not matched to a gene: 9. The CDR3 bases are TGTGCCAGCAGAGTAGACGGAGCGGGGGGAGATACGCAGTATTTT. Residues: CASRVDGAGGDTQYF.

The CDR3 DNA is TGTGCCAGCAGCGTAGGGGGGAGGCTCGATGAGCAGTTCTTC. It yields the protein CASSVGGRLDEQFF. The chain recombines TRBV9 with TRBJ2-1, with D perhaps TRBD2 (6 bases). Germline-derived CDR1 and CDR2 are SGDLS and YYNGEE. This CDR3 has 14 residues. V was clipped by 0 bases and J by 8 bases, with 12 bases between them.